These 15 T cell receptor beta chains share one sample of origin, sequenced in a study of blood T cell repertoires in COVID-19. Produced via immunoSEQ multiplex PCR; TCRdb's table is partial and in-frame only. The table records a few hundred thousand clones, about 85% of them present only once. The sequencing sample was made of PBMCs or T cells enriched from blood (not recorded which). The receptors shown here come from a woman aged 50 to 65 who had recovered from COVID-19.

This chain connects TRBV7-9 to TRBJ2-2; D gene uncertain. This CDR3 has 17 amino acids. V gave up 2 bases and J gave up 0 bases, with 13 bases separating them. Germline CDR1 is SEHNR and CDR2 is FQNEAQ (reference sequence). CDR3 region: CASSLLNGFTNTGELFF. In DNA form, the CDR3 reads TGTGCCAGCAGCTTATTAAATGGCTTTACGAACACCGGGGAGCTGTTTTTT. Full variable domain (remainder filled in from reference TRBV7-9 and TRBJ2-2): DTGVSQNPRHKITKRGQNVTFRCDPISEHNRLYWYRQTLGQGPEFLTYFQNEAQLEKSRLLSDRFSAERPKGSFSTLEIQRTEQGDSAMYLCASSLLNGFTNTGELFFGEGSRLTVL.

V usage is TRBV24-1 and J usage is TRBJ2-3, with 9 nucleotides matching TRBD1. Per the germline V gene, CDR1 is KGHDR and CDR2 is SFDVKD. The CDR3 is 17 amino acids. Germline trimming cut 0 bases from V and 1 base from J; bases unmatched to any gene: 4. As DNA, the CDR3 is TGTGCCACCAGTGATTTGACGACAGGGGGTGGCACAGATACGCAGTATTTT. Amino acid sequence: CATSDLTTGGGTDTQYF.

The chain links TRBV29-1 to TRBJ2-1; 9 positions agree with TRBD1. The junction had 6 bases not matched to a gene; V was cut back by 4 bases and J by 8 bases. The V gene's germline CDR1 is SQVTM and CDR2 ANQGSEA. The CDR3 contains 13 residues. DNA for the CDR3: TGCAGCGTTGGGGGACAGGGTCTCTATGAGCAGTTCTTC. As protein: CSVGGQGLYEQFF.

This clone was found many times. The rearrangement joins TRBV2 to TRBJ1-1, with 10 bases matching TRBD1. Looked up from germline, CDR1 is SNHLY and CDR2 is FYNNEI. The V segment lost 4 bases and the J segment 5 bases; nucleotides outside the gene matches: 10. This CDR3 is built from 16 residues. The CDR3 loop reads CASSGTRGQGRTEAFF. DNA of the CDR3: TGTGCCAGCAGTGGAACCAGGGGACAGGGGAGAACTGAAGCTTTCTTT.

The CDR3 nucleotides are TGCAGCGTTGGTAGCGGGAGAAGTTTCGATGAGCAGTTCTTC. Translation gives CSVGSGRSFDEQFF. The chain is built from TRBV29-1 and TRBJ2-1; 9 nucleotides line up with TRBD2. The CDR3 has 14 residues. V lost 4 bases, J lost 8 bases, and 9 bases stayed unmatched. CDR1 and CDR2 (germline): SQVTM, ANQGSEA.

V and J are TRBV5-1 and TRBJ2-1, with a possible D match to TRBD2 (6 bases). The CDR3 is 19 amino acids. Trimming removed 0 bases from V and 0 bases from J, with 19 bases in between. Germline values: CDR1 SGHRS, CDR2 YFSETQ. CDR3 in amino acids: CASSLEGRGAGSSYNEQFF. CDR3 sequence (DNA): TGCGCCAGCAGCTTGGAAGGGCGGGGAGCCGGAAGCTCCTACAATGAGCAGTTCTTC.

V gene TRBV6-1 combines with J gene TRBJ1-2; the D gene is possibly TRBD1 (5 bases). Trimming left V 3 bases short and J 8 bases short, with 16 bases between. CDR3 length: 14 residues. Germline CDR1 MNHNS, CDR2 SASEGT. CDR3 nucleotides: TGTGCCAGCAGTGAGGTACAGGTGGTTGGGGGCTACACCTTC. Its protein is CASSEVQVVGGYTF.

The CDR3 loop reads CASSQDLTALGGGYTF. The DNA of the CDR3 is TGTGCCAGCAGCCAAGATTTGACAGCTTTGGGAGGTGGCTACACCTTC. The J gene is TRBJ1-2, the V gene TRBV3-1 (or the pseudogene TRBV3-2); possible D gene TRBD1, 5 bases. Germline lookup yields CDR1 LGHDT and CDR2 YNNKEL (reference sequence). CDR3 size: 16 residues. Trimming removed 0 bases at V and 7 bases at J, with 18 bases between.

The V gene is TRBV7-2, the J gene TRBJ1-3, with a possible D match to TRBD1 (5 bases). Germline CDR1 reads SGHTA; CDR2 reads FQGNSA. The V end was cut by 1 base, the J end by 4 bases, with 11 bases between. The CDR3 is 15 residues long. CDR3 in amino acids: CASSLVGAPGNTIYF. The DNA for the CDR3 is TGTGCCAGCAGCTTAGTTGGGGCCCCCGGAAACACCATATATTTT.

V and J are TRBV20-1 and TRBJ2-7; D gene ambiguous. This CDR3 comprises 11 residues. Germline V lookup: CDR1 DFQATT, CDR2 SNEGSKA (reference sequence). V lost 6 bases, J lost 5 bases, and 11 bases lay in between. The CDR3 reads CSAKTRNEQYF. In nucleotides, the CDR3 is TGCAGTGCCAAGACACGGAACGAGCAGTACTTC.

This chain connects TRBV29-1 to TRBJ2-1; 14 nucleotides agree with TRBD2. Germline V CDR1 and CDR2: SQVTM, ANQGSEA. The CDR3 covers 13 residues. J lost 9 bases, V lost 6 bases, and 4 bases had no gene match. The CDR3 is CSVGLAGEGEQFF. For the CDR3, the DNA is TGCAGCGTGGGACTAGCGGGGGAGGGTGAGCAGTTCTTC.

This rearrangement joins TRBV15 to TRBJ1-5; no clear D gene. The CDR3 loop spans 15 amino acids. V lost 5 bases and J lost 0, with 11 bases in between. Germline V lookup: CDR1 LNHNV, CDR2 YYDKDF (reference sequence). Here the CDR3 reads CATSQESHSNQPQHF. The CDR3 DNA follows: TGTGCCACCAGCCAGGAAAGTCATAGCAATCAGCCCCAGCATTTT.

This chain joins TRBV24-1 and TRBJ1-2, with D maybe TRBD1 (5 bases). The CDR3 spans 13 residues. Trimming took 3 bases from V and 4 from J, leaving 8 bases between them. Per the germline V gene, CDR1 is KGHDR and CDR2 is SFDVKD. In DNA, the CDR3 is TGTGCCACCAGTGATACTGACAGCTATGGCTACACCTTC. Its protein product is CATSDTDSYGYTF.

This sequence joins TRBV19 and TRBJ1-2; 7 bases agree with TRBD1. J gave up 1 base and V 4 bases, and 15 bases lay outside the gene matches. Germline loops: CDR1 LNHDA, CDR2 SQIVND (reference sequence). The CDR3 is 18 amino acids. CDR3 bases: TGTGCCAGTAGTACCCTCACCCCCCGACAGGGCGATAACTATGGCTACACCTTC. Its protein product is CASSTLTPRQGDNYGYTF.

This clone is categorized as medium-sized. The chain is built from TRBV10-3 and TRBJ2-1, with 14 bases lining up with TRBD2. J lost 4 bases, V lost 4 bases, and 6 bases had no gene match. The germline V gene encodes CDR1 ENHRY and CDR2 SYGVKD. CDR3 length: 17 amino acids. The DNA for the CDR3 is TGTGCCATCAGTGCCGGGACTAGCGGGAGAATATACAATGAGCAGTTCTTC. It yields the protein CAISAGTSGRIYNEQFF.